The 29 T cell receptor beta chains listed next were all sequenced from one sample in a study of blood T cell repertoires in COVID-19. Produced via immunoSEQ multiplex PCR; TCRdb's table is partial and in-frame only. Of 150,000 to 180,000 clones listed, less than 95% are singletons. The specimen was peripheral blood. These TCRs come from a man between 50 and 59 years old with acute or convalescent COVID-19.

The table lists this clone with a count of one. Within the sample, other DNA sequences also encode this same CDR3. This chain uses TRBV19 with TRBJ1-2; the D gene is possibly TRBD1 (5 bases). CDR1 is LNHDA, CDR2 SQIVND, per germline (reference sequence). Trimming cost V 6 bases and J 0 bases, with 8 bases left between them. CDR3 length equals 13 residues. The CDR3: CASSRDSNYGYTF. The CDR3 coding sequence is TGTGCCAGTAGCAGGGATTCTAACTATGGCTACACCTTC.

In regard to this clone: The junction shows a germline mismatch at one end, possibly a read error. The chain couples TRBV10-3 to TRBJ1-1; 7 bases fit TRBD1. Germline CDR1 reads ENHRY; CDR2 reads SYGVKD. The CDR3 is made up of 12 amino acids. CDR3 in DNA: TGTGCCGTCAGACAGGGGAACACTGAAGCTTTCTTT. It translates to CAVRQGNTEAFF.

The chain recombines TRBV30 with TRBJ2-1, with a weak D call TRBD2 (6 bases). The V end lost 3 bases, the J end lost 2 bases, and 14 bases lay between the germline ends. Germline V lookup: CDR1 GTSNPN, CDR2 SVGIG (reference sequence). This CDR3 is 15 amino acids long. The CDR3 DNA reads TGTGCCTGGAGAAGAATAGCGGATGCCTACAATGAGCAGTTCTTC. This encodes CAWRRIADAYNEQFF.

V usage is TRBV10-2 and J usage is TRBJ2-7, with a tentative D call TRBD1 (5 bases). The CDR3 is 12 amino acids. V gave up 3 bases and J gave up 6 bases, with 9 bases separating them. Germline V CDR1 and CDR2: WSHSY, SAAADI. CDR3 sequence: CASSDARAEQYF. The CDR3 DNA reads TGCGCCAGCAGTGACGCCAGGGCCGAGCAGTACTTC.

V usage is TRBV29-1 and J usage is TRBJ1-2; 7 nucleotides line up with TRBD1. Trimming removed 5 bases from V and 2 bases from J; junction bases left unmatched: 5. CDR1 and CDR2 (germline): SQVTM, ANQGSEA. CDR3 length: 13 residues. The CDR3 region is CSVPDRTNYGYTF. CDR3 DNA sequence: TGCAGCGTTCCGGACAGGACGAACTATGGCTACACCTTC.

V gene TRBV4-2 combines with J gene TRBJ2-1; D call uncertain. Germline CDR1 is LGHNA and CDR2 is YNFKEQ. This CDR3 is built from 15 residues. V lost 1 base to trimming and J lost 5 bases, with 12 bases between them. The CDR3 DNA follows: TGTGCCAGCAGCCAAGTATTATTAGTTGACAATGAGCAGTTCTTC. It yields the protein CASSQVLLVDNEQFF.

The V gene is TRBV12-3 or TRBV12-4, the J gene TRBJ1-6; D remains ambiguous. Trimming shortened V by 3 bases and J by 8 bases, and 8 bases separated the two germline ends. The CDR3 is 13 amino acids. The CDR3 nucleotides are TGTGCCAGCAGTTTGACCGAGGATTCACCCCTCCACTTT. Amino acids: CASSLTEDSPLHF.

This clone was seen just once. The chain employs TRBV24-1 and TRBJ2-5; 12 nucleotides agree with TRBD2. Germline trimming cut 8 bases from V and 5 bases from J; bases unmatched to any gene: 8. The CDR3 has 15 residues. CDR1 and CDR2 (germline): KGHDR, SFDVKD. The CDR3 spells CATIKTSGRGETQYF. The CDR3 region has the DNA TGTGCCACCATCAAGACTAGCGGGAGAGGGGAGACCCAGTACTTC.

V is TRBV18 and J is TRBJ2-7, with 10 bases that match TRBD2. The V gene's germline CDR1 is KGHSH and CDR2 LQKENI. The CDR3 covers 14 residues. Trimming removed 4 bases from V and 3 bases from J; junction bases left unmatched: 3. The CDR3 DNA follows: TGTGCCAGCTCACGAGCGGGAGGGGGCTACGAGCAGTACTTC. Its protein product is CASSRAGGGYEQYF.

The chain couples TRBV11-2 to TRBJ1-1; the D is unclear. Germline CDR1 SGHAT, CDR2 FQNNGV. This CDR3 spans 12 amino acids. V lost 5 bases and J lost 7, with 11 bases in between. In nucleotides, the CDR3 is TGTGCCAGCAGCCCTGCTAGGATTGAAGCTTTCTTT. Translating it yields CASSPARIEAFF.

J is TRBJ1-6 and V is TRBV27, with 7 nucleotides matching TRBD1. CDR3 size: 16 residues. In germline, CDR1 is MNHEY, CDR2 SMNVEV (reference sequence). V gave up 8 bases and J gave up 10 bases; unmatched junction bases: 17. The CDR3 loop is CASSTPSQGGRSPLHF. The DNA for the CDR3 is TGTGCCAGCTCGACGCCCTCCCAGGGGGGTAGATCACCCCTCCACTTT.

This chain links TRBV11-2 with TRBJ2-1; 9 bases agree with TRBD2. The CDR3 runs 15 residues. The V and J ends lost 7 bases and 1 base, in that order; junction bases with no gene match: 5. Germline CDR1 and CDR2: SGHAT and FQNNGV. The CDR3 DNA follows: TGTGCCAGCAACAAGCGGGAGGCATCCTACAATGAGCAGTTCTTC. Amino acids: CASNKREASYNEQFF.

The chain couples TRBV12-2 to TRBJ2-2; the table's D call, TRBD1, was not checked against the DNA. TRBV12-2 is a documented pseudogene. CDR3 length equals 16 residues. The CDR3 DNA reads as TGTGCAAGTCGCTTATATGAGGACAAGAACACCGGGGAGCTGTTTTTT. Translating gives CASRLYEDKNTGELFF.

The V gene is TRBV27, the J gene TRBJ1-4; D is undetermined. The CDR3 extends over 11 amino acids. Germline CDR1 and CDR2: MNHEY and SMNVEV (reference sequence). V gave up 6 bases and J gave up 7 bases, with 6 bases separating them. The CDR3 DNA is TGTGCCAGCAGCACTGGTGAAAAACTGTTTTTT. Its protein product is CASSTGEKLFF.

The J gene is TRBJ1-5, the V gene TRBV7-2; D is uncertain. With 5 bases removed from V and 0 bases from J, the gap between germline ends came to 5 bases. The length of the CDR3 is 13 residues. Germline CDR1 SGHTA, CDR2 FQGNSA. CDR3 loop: CASSKHSNQPQHF. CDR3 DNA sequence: TGTGCCAGCAGCAAGCATAGCAATCAGCCCCAGCATTTT.

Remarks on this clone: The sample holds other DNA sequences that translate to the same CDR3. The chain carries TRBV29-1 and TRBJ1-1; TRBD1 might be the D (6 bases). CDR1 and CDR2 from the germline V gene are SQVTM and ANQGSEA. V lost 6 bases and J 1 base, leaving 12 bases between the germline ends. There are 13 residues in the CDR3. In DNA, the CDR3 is TGCAGCGTGAGGGGACAACAGAACACTGAAGCTTTCTTT. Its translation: CSVRGQQNTEAFF.

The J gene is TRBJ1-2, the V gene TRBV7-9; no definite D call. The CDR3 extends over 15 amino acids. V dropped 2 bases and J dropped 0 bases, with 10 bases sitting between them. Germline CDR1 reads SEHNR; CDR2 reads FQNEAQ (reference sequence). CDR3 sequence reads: CASSLTRRTNYGYTF. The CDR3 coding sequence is TGTGCCAGCAGCTTAACTAGGCGGACTAACTATGGCTACACCTTC.

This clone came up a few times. The DNA of the CDR3 is TGTGCCAGCAGTTATTCGCTACAGGGGGCGGATTCACCCCTCCACTTT. Amino acids: CASSYSLQGADSPLHF. The chain links TRBV6-5 to TRBJ1-6, with TRBD1 matching 9 bases. Germline trimming cut 3 bases from V and 8 bases from J; bases unmatched to any gene: 8. In germline, CDR1 is MNHEY, CDR2 SVGAGI. The CDR3 covers 16 residues.

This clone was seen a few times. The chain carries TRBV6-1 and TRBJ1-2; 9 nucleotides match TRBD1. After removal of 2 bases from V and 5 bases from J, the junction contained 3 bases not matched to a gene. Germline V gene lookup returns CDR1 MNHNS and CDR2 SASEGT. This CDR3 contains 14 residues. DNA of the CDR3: TGTGCCAGCAGTGAACAAGGACAGGGGTATGGCTACACCTTC. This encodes CASSEQGQGYGYTF.

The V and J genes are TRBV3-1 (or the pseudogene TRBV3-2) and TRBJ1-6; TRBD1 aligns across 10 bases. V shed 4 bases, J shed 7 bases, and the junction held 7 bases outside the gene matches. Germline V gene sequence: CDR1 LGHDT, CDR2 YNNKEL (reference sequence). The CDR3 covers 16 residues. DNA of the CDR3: TGTGCCAGCAGCCCATTGGGACAGGGGAGAAATTCACCCCTCCACTTT. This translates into CASSPLGQGRNSPLHF.

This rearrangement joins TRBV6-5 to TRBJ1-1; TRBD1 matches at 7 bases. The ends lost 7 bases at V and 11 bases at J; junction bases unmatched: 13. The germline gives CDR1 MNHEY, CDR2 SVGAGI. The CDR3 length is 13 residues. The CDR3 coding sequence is TGTGCCAGCAATTCCGGGACAGATCGTTTGGCTTTCTTT. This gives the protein CASNSGTDRLAFF.

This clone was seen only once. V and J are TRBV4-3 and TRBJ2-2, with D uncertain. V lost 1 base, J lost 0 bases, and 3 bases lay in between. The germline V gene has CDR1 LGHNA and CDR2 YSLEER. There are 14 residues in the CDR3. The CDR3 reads CASSQVTNTGELFF. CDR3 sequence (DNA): TGCGCCAGCAGCCAAGTCACGAACACCGGGGAGCTGTTTTTT.

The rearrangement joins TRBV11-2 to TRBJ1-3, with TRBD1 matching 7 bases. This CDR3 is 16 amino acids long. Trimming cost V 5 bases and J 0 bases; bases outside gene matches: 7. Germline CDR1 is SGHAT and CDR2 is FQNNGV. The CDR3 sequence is CASSITGVVSGNTIYF. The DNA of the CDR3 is TGTGCCAGCAGCATAACAGGGGTTGTCTCTGGAAACACCATATATTTT.

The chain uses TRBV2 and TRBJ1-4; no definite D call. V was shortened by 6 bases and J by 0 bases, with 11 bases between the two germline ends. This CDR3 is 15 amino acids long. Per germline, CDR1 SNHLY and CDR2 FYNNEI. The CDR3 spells CASRETPATNEKLFF. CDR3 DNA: TGTGCCAGCAGAGAGACACCGGCAACTAATGAAAAACTGTTTTTT.

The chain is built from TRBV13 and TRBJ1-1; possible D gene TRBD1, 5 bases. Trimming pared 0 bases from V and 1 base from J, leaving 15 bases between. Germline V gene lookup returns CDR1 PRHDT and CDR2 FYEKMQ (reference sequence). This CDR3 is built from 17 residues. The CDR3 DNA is TGTGCCAGCAGCTTAGGCAGGTTGTGGCAGGGGAACACTGAAGCTTTCTTT. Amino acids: CASSLGRLWQGNTEAFF. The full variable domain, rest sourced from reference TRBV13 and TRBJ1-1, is AAGVIQSPRHLIKEKRETATLKCYPIPRHDTVYWYQQGPGQDPQFLISFYEKMQSDKGSIPDRFSAQQFSDYHSELNMSSLELGDSALYFCASSLGRLWQGNTEAFFGQGTRLTVV.

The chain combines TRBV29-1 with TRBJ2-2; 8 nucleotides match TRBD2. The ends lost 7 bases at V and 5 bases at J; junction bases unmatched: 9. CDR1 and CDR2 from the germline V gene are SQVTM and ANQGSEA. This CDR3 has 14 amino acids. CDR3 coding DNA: TGCAGCGCCGGCGGGGGGCCCTGGACCGGGGAGCTGTTTTTT. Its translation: CSAGGGPWTGELFF.

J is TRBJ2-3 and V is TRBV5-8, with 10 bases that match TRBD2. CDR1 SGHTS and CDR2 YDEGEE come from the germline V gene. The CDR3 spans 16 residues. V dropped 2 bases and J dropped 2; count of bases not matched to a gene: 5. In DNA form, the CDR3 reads TGTGCCAGCAGCTTTGGTCTAGCGGGGGTCACAGATACGCAGTATTTT. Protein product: CASSFGLAGVTDTQYF.

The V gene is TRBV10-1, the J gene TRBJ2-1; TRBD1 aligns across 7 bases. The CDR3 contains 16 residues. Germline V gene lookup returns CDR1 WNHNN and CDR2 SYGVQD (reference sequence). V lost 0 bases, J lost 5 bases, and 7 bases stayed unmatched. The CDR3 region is CASSESLGTANNEQFF. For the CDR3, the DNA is TGCGCCAGCAGTGAGTCACTCGGGACAGCGAACAATGAGCAGTTCTTC.

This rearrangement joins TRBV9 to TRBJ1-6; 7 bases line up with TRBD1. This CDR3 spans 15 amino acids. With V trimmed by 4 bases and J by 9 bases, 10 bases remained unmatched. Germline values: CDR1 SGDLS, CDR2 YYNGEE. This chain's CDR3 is CASSLQPGTASPLHF. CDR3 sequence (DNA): TGTGCCAGCAGCCTCCAACCCGGGACAGCTTCACCCCTCCACTTT.